What follows is one T cell receptor (beta chain) and its context. The data are from a study of T cells after yellow fever vaccination. V lost 2 bases to trimming and J lost 5 bases, with 15 bases between them. CDR3 length: 15 residues. TCRdb reprocessed the 5' RACE reads via MiXCR and lists one record per CDR3 protein. Of under 600,000 distinct CDR3 sequences in the sample, roughly a fifth were seen once. The rearrangement links TRBV12-3 or TRBV12-4 to TRBJ1-2; TRBD1 might be the D (5 bases). The TCR sequence derives from a man between 18 and 29 years old who received the YFV17D yellow fever vaccine. Here the sequenced sample was PBMCs, taken about 20 days after the first yellow fever vaccination. CDR3 nucleotides: TGTGCCAGCAGTTTAAGTTCGGCAGGGTCTTATGGCTACACCTTC. Its translation is CASSLSSAGSYGYTF.